The 27 T cell receptor beta chains listed next were all sequenced from one sample in a study of ipilimumab plus nivolumab after autologous stem cell transplantation. Data came from immunoSEQ multiplex PCR; TCRdb stores just in-frame clones and leaves some out. This sample has tens of thousands of clones; more than 85% occur once, and the top ten carry roughly 0.87%. The source was PBMCs, collected in a trial of ipilimumab plus nivolumab as post-transplant consolidation. These receptors were taken from a male donor with multiple myeloma.

V usage is TRBV28 and J usage is TRBJ1-1, with D possibly being TRBD1 (6 bases). Germline V gene lookup returns CDR1 MDHEN and CDR2 SYDVKM. The CDR3 contains 15 residues. Trimming left V 5 bases short and J 5 bases short, with 18 bases between. The CDR3 DNA sequence: TGTGCCAGCAGTGGTGGTCAGGGGTTGCGGACTGAAGCTTTCTTT. It yields the protein CASSGGQGLRTEAFF.

This clone was counted only a few times. This chain uses TRBV5-1 with TRBJ2-1; D might be TRBD1 (6 bases). CDR3 length: 15 amino acids. Looked up from germline, CDR1 is SGHRS and CDR2 is YFSETQ. Between the trimmed V and J ends, which lost 0 bases and 7 bases, there was a span of 14 bases. CDR3 DNA sequence: TGCGCCAGCAGCTTGGAGGGCAGGGGCCCTAATGAGCAGTTCTTC. Amino acids: CASSLEGRGPNEQFF.

This clone was counted once. The chain is built from TRBV9 and TRBJ2-1, with D unresolved. This CDR3 is built from 12 residues. Germline CDR1 and CDR2: SGDLS and YYNGEE. V was shortened by 3 bases and J by 6 bases, with 7 bases between the two germline ends. As DNA, the CDR3 is TGTGCCAGCAGCGGGCCGGCCAATGAGCAGTTCTTC. It codes for CASSGPANEQFF.

The chain couples TRBV15 to TRBJ2-2; possibly TRBD1 for D (6 bases). V dropped 0 bases and J dropped 4 bases, with 6 bases sitting between them. This CDR3 is built from 14 residues. Germline lookup yields CDR1 LNHNV and CDR2 YYDKDF (reference sequence). DNA of the CDR3: TGTGCCACCAGCAGAGACAGGGGCACCGGGGAGCTGTTTTTT. Encoded protein: CATSRDRGTGELFF. The complete variable domain, with remaining parts taken from reference TRBV15 and TRBJ2-2, reads DAMVIQNPRYQVTQFGKPVTLSCSQTLNHNVMYWYQQKSSQAPKLLFHYYDKDFNNEADTPDNFQSRRPNTSFCFLDIRSPGLGDTAMYLCATSRDRGTGELFFGEGSRLTVL.

Note on this clone: Germline and junction disagree at one end, which may indicate a read error. The chain combines TRBV9 with TRBJ1-6; possibly TRBD1 for D (6 bases). Germline CDR1 reads SGDLS; CDR2 reads YYNGEE. The CDR3 is 16 amino acids. The CDR3 loop reads CASGAVRGGRNSPLRF. In nucleotides, the CDR3 is TGTGCCAGCGGCGCCGTGAGGGGGGGGAGAAATTCACCCCTCCGCTTT.

This chain joins TRBV7-3 and TRBJ2-1; D ambiguous. V gave up 5 bases and J gave up 9 bases, with 23 bases separating them. The germline V gene has CDR1 SGHTA and CDR2 FQGTGA. This CDR3 has 16 amino acids. CDR3 sequence reads: CASSPVDRYPGSEQFF. The DNA of the CDR3 is TGTGCCAGCAGCCCCGTGGACCGATACCCAGGCAGTGAGCAGTTCTTC. The full variable domain, in which reference TRBV7-3 and TRBJ2-1 provide the parts outside the CDR3, is GAGVSQTPSNKVTEKGKYVELRCDPISGHTALYWYRQSLGQGPEFLIYFQGTGAADDSGLPNDRFFAVRPEGSVSTLKIQRTERGDSAVYLCASSPVDRYPGSEQFFGPGTRLTVL.

The chain combines TRBV15 with TRBJ1-2; D may be TRBD1 (5 bases). Germline CDR1 reads LNHNV; CDR2 reads YYDKDF (reference sequence). The CDR3 consists of 13 residues. Trimming shortened V by 1 base and J by 3 bases, and 6 bases separated the two germline ends. The CDR3 DNA reads as TGTGCCACCAGCAGAGCGGGGCACTATGGCTACACCTTC. This gives the protein CATSRAGHYGYTF.

This clone was seen once. The rearrangement links TRBV2 to TRBJ2-1, with D possibly TRBD2 on 6 matching bases. The germline V and J ends were trimmed by 8 bases and 0 bases, with 11 bases remaining between them. The germline gives CDR1 SNHLY, CDR2 FYNNEI. The CDR3 consists of 14 residues. CDR3 loop: CASAAGSSYNEQFF. Here the CDR3 DNA reads TGTGCCAGCGCCGCGGGGAGCTCCTACAATGAGCAGTTCTTC.

This CDR3 is CASSPSNQPQHF. CDR3 bases: TGTGCCAGCAGTCCGTCCAATCAGCCCCAGCATTTT. This sequence joins TRBV27 and TRBJ1-5; no clear D. CDR3 length: 12 residues. CDR1 and CDR2 (germline): MNHEY, SMNVEV (reference sequence). V was pared by 5 bases and J by 3 bases, with 5 bases between.

The chain is built from TRBV6-5 and TRBJ1-3, with D hard to call. Germline V gives CDR1 MNHEY, CDR2 SVGAGI. Trimming cost V 0 bases and J 1 base, with 7 bases left between them. This CDR3 is 15 amino acids long. In DNA, the CDR3 is TGTGCCAGCAGTTACTCGTCGAGGTCTGGAAACACCATATATTTT. This sequence encodes CASSYSSRSGNTIYF.

CDR3 in amino acids: CASSKRTSGLLQETQYF. The CDR3 DNA reads as TGTGCCAGCAGTAAGCGGACTAGCGGGTTACTTCAAGAGACCCAGTACTTC. The chain couples TRBV27 to TRBJ2-5; 11 positions match TRBD2. CDR3 length: 17 amino acids. V shed 5 bases and J 2 bases; nucleotides not matched to a gene: 10. Germline V CDR1 and CDR2: MNHEY, SMNVEV (reference sequence).

The rearrangement uses TRBV7-9 and TRBJ2-1; TRBD2 agrees at 8 bases. CDR1 is SEHNR and CDR2 is FQNEAQ in the germline V gene (reference sequence). The CDR3 length is 17 residues. V dropped 2 bases and J dropped 7; count of bases not matched to a gene: 13. DNA for the CDR3: TGTGCCAGCAGCTTAACGCTAGCGGGCGGGCTGGGGAATGAGCAGTTCTTC. It is translated as CASSLTLAGGLGNEQFF.

The V call is TRBV19, the J call TRBJ2-2; D unclear. The CDR3 extends over 16 amino acids. Looked up from germline, CDR1 is LNHDA and CDR2 is SQIVND (reference sequence). V lost 3 bases and J 3 bases, leaving 14 bases between the germline ends. In nucleotides, the CDR3 is TGTGCCAGTAGTATCAGACACACTTCTTACACCGGGGAGCTGTTTTTT. Amino acid sequence: CASSIRHTSYTGELFF.

V gene TRBV7-6 combines with J gene TRBJ2-5; TRBD2 is a possible D gene (6 bases). Per germline, CDR1 SGHVS and CDR2 FNYEAQ. Trimming stripped 4 bases from V and 0 bases from J, with 9 bases between. CDR3 length: 14 amino acids. The CDR3 is CASSSGTYQETQYF. The CDR3 nucleotides are TGTGCCAGCAGCTCGGGGACTTACCAAGAGACCCAGTACTTC.

The chain recombines TRBV2 with TRBJ1-2, with a possible D match to TRBD1 (5 bases). The germline V gene has CDR1 SNHLY and CDR2 FYNNEI. The germline V and J ends were trimmed by 4 bases and 8 bases, with 17 bases remaining between them. The CDR3 is 14 amino acids. This chain's CDR3 is CASSGIRQPGGYTF. For the CDR3, the DNA is TGTGCCAGCAGTGGGATCAGACAGCCCGGGGGCTACACCTTC.

The V gene is TRBV6-6, the J gene TRBJ1-4; D uncertain. V was clipped by 1 base and J by 7 bases, with 1 base between them. Germline assignment: CDR1 MNHNY and CDR2 SVGAGI (reference sequence). CDR3 length: 11 residues. The CDR3 loop is CASSYFEKLFF. The CDR3 nucleotides are TGTGCCAGCAGTTACTTTGAAAAACTGTTTTTT.

The CDR3 DNA reads TGTGCCAGCAGGGGACAGGGGGCCACCTACGAGCAGTACTTC. Amino acids: CASRGQGATYEQYF. This sequence joins TRBV28 and TRBJ2-5; TRBD1 matches at 12 bases. The end of the DNA is better explained by TRBJ2-7, so the J call may be wrong. CDR1 and CDR2 (germline): MDHEN, SYDVKM. This CDR3 has 14 amino acids.

The rearrangement links TRBV7-9 to TRBJ2-1; 12 positions match TRBD2. Germline V lookup: CDR1 SEHNR, CDR2 FQNEAQ (reference sequence). This CDR3 has 17 residues. The V segment lost 0 bases and the J segment 4 bases; nucleotides outside the gene matches: 4. The CDR3: CASSLALGLAGYNEQFF. Written as DNA, the CDR3 is TGTGCCAGCAGCTTAGCACTCGGACTAGCGGGATACAATGAGCAGTTCTTC. Complete variable domain (other parts from reference TRBV7-9 and TRBJ2-1): DTGVSQNPRHKITKRGQNVTFRCDPISEHNRLYWYRQTLGQGPEFLTYFQNEAQLEKSRLLSDRFSAERPKGSFSTLEIQRTEQGDSAMYLCASSLALGLAGYNEQFFGPGTRLTVL.

The CDR3 nucleotides read TGTGCCAGCAGACGAGGGGGGGGTCAGCCCCAGCATTTT. Translated, it gives CASRRGGGQPQHF. The V gene is TRBV6-5, the J gene TRBJ1-5; maybe TRBD1 (6 bases). Germline V gene data show CDR1 as MNHEY and CDR2 as SVGAGI. This CDR3 region has 13 residues. The V and J ends lost 6 bases and 6 bases respectively, with 12 bases between them.

The V and J genes are TRBV5-5 and TRBJ2-6; weak D call: TRBD1 (5 bases). The CDR3 is 16 residues long. Germline CDR1 is SGHKS and CDR2 is YYEKEE (reference sequence). V lost 2 bases and J 3 bases, leaving 12 bases between the germline ends. In DNA, the CDR3 is TGTGCCAGCAGCTTCCAGGGCAACGTTGGGGCCAACGTCCTGACTTTC. This encodes CASSFQGNVGANVLTF.

This chain connects TRBV9 to TRBJ2-1; 7 positions match TRBD2. Looked up from germline, CDR1 is SGDLS and CDR2 is YYNGEE. The V and J ends lost 4 bases and 0 bases, in that order; junction bases with no gene match: 7. This CDR3 has 16 residues. CDR3 in DNA: TGTGCCAGCAGCCATAAGCGGGGTACCTCCTACAATGAGCAGTTCTTC. Translated, it gives CASSHKRGTSYNEQFF.

The rearrangement links TRBV30 to TRBJ2-2, with TRBD2 matching 9 bases. The CDR3 covers 15 residues. The V gene end was trimmed by 8 bases and the J gene end by 8 bases; junction bases not matched to a gene: 15. The germline CDR1 and CDR2 sequences are GTSNPN and SVGIG (reference sequence). The CDR3 region is CAGKGDSGGTGELFF. The CDR3 DNA reads as TGTGCCGGGAAGGGGGATAGCGGGGGAACGGGGGAGCTGTTTTTT.

The chain is built from TRBV28 and TRBJ2-7, with 7 bases matching TRBD1. This CDR3 spans 14 amino acids. The V gene's germline CDR1 is MDHEN and CDR2 SYDVKM. J gave up 0 bases and V 6 bases, and 5 bases lay outside the gene matches. CDR3 loop: CASRPQGHSYEQYF. The CDR3 nucleotides read TGTGCCAGCAGGCCACAGGGGCACTCCTACGAGCAGTACTTC.

This rearrangement joins TRBV9 to TRBJ1-1; D uncertain. V was clipped by 0 bases and J by 3 bases, with 6 bases between them. The length of the CDR3 is 13 residues. Germline V gene sequence: CDR1 SGDLS, CDR2 YYNGEE. CDR3 residues: CASSVGGDTEAFF. As DNA, the CDR3 is TGTGCCAGCAGCGTAGGGGGAGACACTGAAGCTTTCTTT.

The chain couples TRBV4-3 to TRBJ2-7, with 9 bases identical to TRBD1. Germline CDR1 and CDR2: LGHNA and YSLEER. The CDR3 consists of 16 residues. J lost 0 bases, V lost 0 bases, and 3 bases had no gene match. The CDR3 DNA sequence: TGCGCCAGCAGCCAAGAGGGACAGGGCAGCTCCTACGAGCAGTACTTC. This sequence encodes CASSQEGQGSSYEQYF.

The chain is built from TRBV2 and TRBJ1-4; D is unclear. This CDR3 comprises 15 residues. V was pared by 3 bases and J by 5 bases, with 13 bases between. CDR1 and CDR2 (germline): SNHLY, FYNNEI. The DNA of the CDR3 is TGTGCCAGCAGTGATCCCCGCGGCCTAAATGAAAAACTGTTTTTT. It encodes CASSDPRGLNEKLFF.

CDR3 protein: CAWRGPGYTF. The CDR3 DNA is TGTGCCTGGAGAGGGCCCGGCTACACCTTC. The chain combines TRBV30 with TRBJ1-2; D not certain. Trimming shortened V by 3 bases and J by 8 bases, and 7 bases separated the two germline ends. The V gene's germline CDR1 is GTSNPN and CDR2 SVGIG (reference sequence). The CDR3 consists of 10 residues.